The 32 T cell receptor beta chains in this list originate from one sample, sequenced in a study of radiation and T cells in renal cell carcinoma. Libraries were prepared by immunoSEQ multiplex PCR; TCRdb keeps only in-frame clonotypes and omits some of them. The sample has about 150,000 clones, about 87% seen once. Specified time point: blood 2 weeks post-SBRT. Regarding treatment: 15 Gy SBRT to primary tumor, nephrectomy 4 weeks later. The material was blood, obtained from a patient whose treatment included radiotherapy and nephrectomy. These receptors originate from a woman in her forties or fifties with renal cell carcinoma.

This clone has only one observation. One end of the junction does not line up with germline, which may come from a read error. The V and J genes are TRBV7-7 and TRBJ2-7; D not certain. The germline CDR1 and CDR2 sequences are SSHAT and FNYEAQ (reference sequence). CDR3 size: 14 residues. The CDR3 DNA sequence: TGTGCTAGCAGCTTAAACTTTGTTGGCTACGAGCAGTACTTC. Its translation: CASSLNFVGYEQYF.

The chain employs TRBV6-5 and TRBJ1-5; a possible D gene is TRBD1 (5 bases). V was clipped by 7 bases and J by 4 bases, with 11 bases between them. CDR1 MNHEY and CDR2 SVGAGI come from the germline V gene. CDR3 length: 13 residues. The CDR3 DNA follows: TGTGCCAGCACAAGGGACGGAAATCAGCCCCAGCATTTT. Translated, it gives CASTRDGNQPQHF.

V is TRBV6-5 and J is TRBJ1-1; D is ambiguous. Germline-derived CDR1 and CDR2 are MNHEY and SVGAGI. This CDR3 is built from 11 residues. V was pared by 8 bases and J by 2 bases, with 6 bases between. CDR3 loop: CASSANTEAFF. The CDR3 nucleotides read TGTGCCAGCTCAGCCAACACTGAAGCTTTCTTT.

V usage is TRBV6-1 and J usage is TRBJ1-5; D not resolved. Trimming removed 4 bases at V and 3 bases at J, with 10 bases between. The germline gives CDR1 MNHNS, CDR2 SASEGT. The CDR3 extends over 14 amino acids. CDR3 sequence (DNA): TGTGCCAGCAGTGGAGGGCAGGCCAATCAGCCCCAGCATTTT. It yields the protein CASSGGQANQPQHF.

The chain employs TRBV5-4 and TRBJ1-2; 9 nucleotides agree with TRBD1. V gave up 2 bases and J gave up 8 bases; unmatched junction bases: 4. CDR3 length equals 13 residues. Germline-derived CDR1 and CDR2 are SGHNT and YYREEE (reference sequence). In DNA form, the CDR3 reads TGTGCCAGCAGCTTCGGACAGGGGAACGGCTACACCTTC. Amino acid sequence: CASSFGQGNGYTF.

The chain uses TRBV7-9 and TRBJ2-7; tentatively, D is TRBD1 (6 bases). This CDR3 has 15 amino acids. Germline CDR1 reads SEHNR; CDR2 reads FQNEAQ (reference sequence). Between the trimmed V and J ends, which lost 5 bases and 0 bases, there was a span of 14 bases. The chain's CDR3 is CASSPRTVSSYEQYF. CDR3 nucleotide sequence: TGTGCCAGCAGCCCGAGGACAGTGAGCTCCTACGAGCAGTACTTC.

This CDR3 reads CASSLMAGDGYTF. In nucleotides, the CDR3 is TGTGCCAGCAGCTTGATGGCAGGGGATGGCTACACCTTC. J is TRBJ1-2 and V is TRBV5-6; D perhaps matches TRBD1 (6 bases). Per germline, CDR1 SGHDT and CDR2 YYEEEE. The CDR3 is 13 residues long. V lost 1 base, J lost 6 bases, and 10 bases lay in between.

The chain employs TRBV2 and TRBJ2-2, with a tentative D call TRBD1 (5 bases). This CDR3 region has 15 residues. The germline V and J ends were trimmed by 3 bases and 8 bases, with 16 bases remaining between them. The germline CDR1 and CDR2 sequences are SNHLY and FYNNEI. The CDR3 sequence is CASSDRVSISGELFF. CDR3 DNA: TGTGCCAGCAGTGACAGGGTATCGATTTCGGGGGAGCTGTTTTTT.

This clone has just one count. The rearrangement joins TRBV6-6 to TRBJ1-3, with D perhaps TRBD1 (5 bases). The CDR3 totals 15 residues. V lost 2 bases and J 3 bases, leaving 11 bases between the germline ends. Looked up from germline, CDR1 is MNHNY and CDR2 is SVGAGI (reference sequence). This CDR3 reads CASSYGQGNGNTIYF. The CDR3 DNA sequence: TGTGCCAGCAGTTACGGCCAGGGTAATGGAAACACCATATATTTT.

The chain links TRBV30 to TRBJ2-3; 14 bases fit TRBD2. Germline assignment: CDR1 GTSNPN and CDR2 SVGIG (reference sequence). V lost 8 bases to trimming and J lost 8 bases; unmatched junction nucleotides: 6. The CDR3 sequence is 13 residues long. CDR3 nucleotide sequence: TGTGCCCGACTAGCGGGGGGGCCAGGTACGCAGTATTTT. Translation gives CARLAGGPGTQYF.

This clone was counted a single time. The chain combines TRBV4-1 with TRBJ2-1, with 13 bases matching TRBD2. V dropped 3 bases and J dropped 0; count of bases not matched to a gene: 2. Germline V gene lookup returns CDR1 MGHRA and CDR2 YSYEKL. The CDR3 consists of 17 residues. The chain's CDR3 is CASSHRTSGGSYNEQFF. The CDR3 DNA is TGCGCCAGCAGCCACAGGACTAGCGGGGGCTCCTACAATGAGCAGTTCTTC.

V is TRBV4-3 and J is TRBJ1-6; 10 nucleotides agree with TRBD1. The V and J ends lost 4 bases and 7 bases, in that order; junction bases with no gene match: 4. The CDR3 length is 15 residues. The germline V gene encodes CDR1 LGHNA and CDR2 YSLEER. For the CDR3, the DNA is TGCGCCAGCAGCCTGGGACAGGGGAACAATTCACCCCTCCACTTT. The encoded protein is CASSLGQGNNSPLHF.

V usage is TRBV11-2 and J usage is TRBJ1-5, with D unresolved. Trimming removed 1 base from V and 9 bases from J, with 10 bases in between. CDR1 and CDR2 (germline): SGHAT, FQNNGV. This CDR3 contains 13 residues. CDR3 loop: CASSLGLDRPQHF. CDR3 nucleotides: TGTGCCAGCAGCTTAGGACTGGATAGGCCCCAGCATTTT.

As concerns this clone: At the DNA level, this CDR3 is encoded by other sequences in the same sample as well. The chain uses TRBV9 and TRBJ1-6, with D uncertain. There are 16 residues in the CDR3. The V end was cut by 0 bases, the J end by 0 bases, with 7 bases between. Germline CDR1 SGDLS, CDR2 YYNGEE. The chain's CDR3 is CASSVAGSSYNSPLHF. CDR3 sequence (DNA): TGTGCCAGCAGCGTAGCTGGAAGCTCCTATAATTCACCCCTCCACTTT.

This clone was seen only once. The chain employs TRBV4-1 and TRBJ1-2; D remains ambiguous. Germline CDR1 is MGHRA and CDR2 is YSYEKL. The V and J ends lost 5 bases and 4 bases respectively, with 11 bases between them. CDR3 size: 13 residues. CDR3 residues: CASSATLGYGYTF. The DNA for the CDR3 is TGCGCCAGCAGCGCAACCTTAGGCTATGGCTACACCTTC.

This clone was seen a few times. This chain links TRBV7-8 with TRBJ1-1; D might be TRBD1 (5 bases). Looked up from germline, CDR1 is SGHVS and CDR2 is FQNEAQ. The CDR3 has 16 amino acids. The V end lost 4 bases, the J end lost 10 bases, and 25 bases lay between the germline ends. CDR3: CASSSELGVRGRGAFF. DNA of the CDR3: TGTGCCAGCAGCTCCGAGCTGGGGGTTAGGGGTAGGGGAGCTTTCTTT. Full variable domain (remainder filled in from reference TRBV7-8 and TRBJ1-1): GAGVSQSPRYKVAKRGQDVALRCDPISGHVSLFWYQQALGQGPEFLTYFQNEAQLDKSGLPSDRFFAERPEGSVSTLKIQRTQQEDSAVYLCASSSELGVRGRGAFFGQGTRLTVV.

The genes are TRBV6-1 and TRBJ1-5; D is unresolved. V was trimmed by 2 bases and J by 7 bases, leaving 15 bases between them. From germline, CDR1 is MNHNS and CDR2 SASEGT. The CDR3 has 15 residues. CDR3 amino acids: CASSEISTGGQPQHF. The CDR3 nucleotides are TGTGCCAGCAGTGAAATCTCGACGGGAGGACAGCCCCAGCATTTT.

The rearrangement joins TRBV6-6 to TRBJ1-1, with D tentatively TRBD1 (5 bases). This CDR3 is 15 amino acids long. V lost 0 bases and J lost 4, with 12 bases in between. Per germline, CDR1 MNHNY and CDR2 SVGAGI (reference sequence). DNA of the CDR3: TGTGCCAGCAGTTACTCCGGGACGGCTGTCACTGAAGCTTTCTTT. Translated, it gives CASSYSGTAVTEAFF.

This sequence joins TRBV7-6 and TRBJ1-5; 7 bases fit TRBD1. CDR1 and CDR2 from the germline V gene are SGHVS and FNYEAQ. Trimming cost V 5 bases and J 4 bases; bases outside gene matches: 2. The CDR3 consists of 13 residues. CDR3 protein: CASSGTVNQPQHF. CDR3 in DNA: TGTGCCAGCAGCGGGACAGTTAATCAGCCCCAGCATTTT.

The chain employs TRBV19 and TRBJ2-1, with D unresolved. The CDR3 length is 13 residues. Trimming took off 7 bases at V and 5 bases at J, with 12 bases between the two ends. CDR1 and CDR2 (germline): LNHDA, SQIVND (reference sequence). The CDR3 sequence is CASKTPGHNEQFF. In DNA form, the CDR3 reads TGTGCCAGTAAGACCCCGGGTCACAATGAGCAGTTCTTC.

The gene calls are TRBV5-4 and TRBJ1-1; D not resolved. Germline V lookup: CDR1 SGHNT, CDR2 YYREEE (reference sequence). V dropped 2 bases and J dropped 1 base, with 6 bases sitting between them. The CDR3 is 13 residues long. The CDR3 loop is CASSFATNTEAFF. For the CDR3, the DNA is TGTGCCAGCAGCTTCGCCACGAACACTGAAGCTTTCTTT.

Turning to this clone: An end of the junction does not agree with germline; a read error may underlie this. The chain couples TRBV29-1 to TRBJ1-1, with a possible D match to TRBD1 (6 bases). The CDR3 has 13 residues. Per germline, CDR1 SQVTM and CDR2 ANQGSEA. The DNA of the CDR3 is TGCAGCGTGTACGACAGGACGAACTCTGAAGCTTTCTTT. Its protein is CSVYDRTNSEAFF.

The chain is built from TRBV5-1 and TRBJ2-7; no definite D call. Trimming cost V 4 bases and J 1 base, with 6 bases left between them. CDR1 SGHRS and CDR2 YFSETQ come from the germline V gene. The length of the CDR3 is 12 residues. DNA for the CDR3: TGCGCCAGCAGCGAGCCGTCCTACGAGCAGTACTTC. Protein: CASSEPSYEQYF.

This chain joins TRBV19 and TRBJ2-5; D unresolved. Trimming shortened V by 4 bases and J by 1 base, and 10 bases separated the two germline ends. The V gene's germline CDR1 is LNHDA and CDR2 SQIVND (reference sequence). The CDR3 loop spans 14 amino acids. The CDR3 nucleotides read TGTGCCAGTAGTAATAGGCCGGGCCAAGAGACCCAGTACTTC. It yields the protein CASSNRPGQETQYF. The variable domain in full, completed from reference TRBV19 and TRBJ2-5, reads DGGITQSPKYLFRKEGQNVTLSCEQNLNHDAMYWYRQDPGQGLRLIYYSQIVNDFQKGDIAEGYSVSREKKESFPLTVTSAQKNPTAFYLCASSNRPGQETQYFGPGTRLLVL.

This clone came up a few times. V usage is TRBV19 and J usage is TRBJ1-2, with D maybe TRBD1 (5 bases). V was shortened by 4 bases and J by 2 bases, with 11 bases between the two germline ends. Germline V lookup: CDR1 LNHDA, CDR2 SQIVND (reference sequence). The CDR3 spans 14 residues. CDR3 DNA: TGTGCCAGTAGTACAGGGACCGGGAACTATGGCTACACCTTC. It yields the protein CASSTGTGNYGYTF.

The CDR3 DNA sequence: TGTGCCAGCAGCCTTATTTCTGGAAACACCATATATTTT. It is translated as CASSLISGNTIYF. The V and J genes are TRBV13 and TRBJ1-3; D is unresolved. Germline CDR1 is PRHDT and CDR2 is FYEKMQ (reference sequence). V lost 5 bases to trimming and J lost 1 base, with 6 bases between them. The CDR3 is 13 residues long.

This clone turned up a few times. This chain uses TRBV19 with TRBJ1-5, with D perhaps TRBD1 (5 bases). The CDR3 has 14 residues. V was cut by 5 bases and J by 3 bases, with 11 bases left in between. Germline-derived CDR1 and CDR2 are LNHDA and SQIVND (reference sequence). The CDR3 DNA sequence: TGTGCCAGTAGTCTCGCAGGGATCAATCAGCCCCAGCATTTT. It specifies CASSLAGINQPQHF.

J is TRBJ2-1 and V is TRBV6-5; D perhaps matches TRBD1 (6 bases). Germline CDR1 and CDR2: MNHEY and SVGAGI. The CDR3 has 16 amino acids. The V and J ends lost 0 bases and 6 bases respectively, with 15 bases between them. The DNA of the CDR3 is TGTGCCAGCAGTTACTCGAATGGGGGCTTAGTCAATGAGCAGTTCTTC. Its protein product is CASSYSNGGLVNEQFF.

The J gene is TRBJ2-3, the V gene TRBV2, with D possibly TRBD2 on 5 matching bases. CDR3 length: 12 residues. V lost 5 bases and J lost 6, with 9 bases in between. In germline, CDR1 is SNHLY, CDR2 FYNNEI. CDR3: CASSTRWDTQYF. In nucleotides, the CDR3 is TGTGCCAGCAGTACTAGATGGGATACGCAGTATTTT.

The chain combines TRBV5-1 with TRBJ1-1, with D possibly TRBD1 on 5 matching bases. Germline assignment: CDR1 SGHRS and CDR2 YFSETQ. The CDR3 length is 15 residues. V was clipped by 2 bases and J by 1 base, with 12 bases between them. The CDR3 here is CASSFGGVENTEAFF. The CDR3 nucleotides are TGCGCCAGCAGCTTCGGGGGGGTAGAGAACACTGAAGCTTTCTTT.

This chain uses TRBV4-1 with TRBJ1-1; D not certain. V lost 1 base and J lost 7, with 16 bases in between. The germline V gene encodes CDR1 MGHRA and CDR2 YSYEKL. The CDR3 length is 15 residues. CDR3 sequence: CASSQAPTERYEAFF. The CDR3 nucleotides are TGCGCCAGCAGCCAAGCCCCGACCGAGCGGTATGAAGCTTTCTTT.

In this sample, this clone turned up a few times. The gene calls are TRBV19 and TRBJ2-5; D gene uncertain. The CDR3 contains 11 residues. Per the germline V gene, CDR1 is LNHDA and CDR2 is SQIVND (reference sequence). The germline V and J ends were trimmed by 4 bases and 4 bases, with 4 bases remaining between them. CDR3 protein: CASSKTETQYF. CDR3 coding DNA: TGTGCCAGTAGTAAAACAGAGACCCAGTACTTC.